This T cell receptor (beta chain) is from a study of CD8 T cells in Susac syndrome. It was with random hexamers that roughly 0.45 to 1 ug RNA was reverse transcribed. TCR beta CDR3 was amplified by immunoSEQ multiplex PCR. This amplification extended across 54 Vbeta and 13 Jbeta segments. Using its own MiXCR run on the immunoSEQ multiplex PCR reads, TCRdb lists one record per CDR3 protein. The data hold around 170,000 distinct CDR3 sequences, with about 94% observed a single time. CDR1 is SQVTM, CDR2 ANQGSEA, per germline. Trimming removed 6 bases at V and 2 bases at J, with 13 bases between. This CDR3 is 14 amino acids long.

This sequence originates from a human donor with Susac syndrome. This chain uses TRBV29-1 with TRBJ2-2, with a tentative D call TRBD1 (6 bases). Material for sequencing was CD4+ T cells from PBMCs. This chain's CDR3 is CSVRPRGNTGELFF. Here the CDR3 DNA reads TGCAGCGTGCGACCCAGGGGAAACACCGGGGAGCTGTTTTTT.